The T cell receptor (beta chain) under discussion was sequenced for a study of T cell changes during pregnancy in multiple sclerosis. Trimming cost V 1 base and J 4 bases; bases outside gene matches: 6. Per germline, CDR1 PRHDT and CDR2 FYEKMQ (reference sequence). The CDR3 is made up of 15 amino acids. Some clones are missing from TCRdb's copy, which holds only in-frame ones; the method was immunoSEQ multiplex PCR. The sample includes approximately 61,000 clones, over 75% of them seen just once. V gene TRBV13 combines with J gene TRBJ2-7, with 8 bases fitting TRBD1. The sequence was collected from a female donor with multiple sclerosis, enrolled in a pregnancy study. Sequenced material: peripheral blood, taken in the first trimester of pregnancy. The CDR3 sequence: CASSLAQGAVYEQYF. CDR3 bases: TGTGCCAGCAGCTTAGCCCAGGGGGCGGTTTACGAGCAGTACTTC.